Each of the 31 T cell receptor beta chains below was sequenced from the same sample in a study of blood T cell repertoires in COVID-19. Using immunoSEQ multiplex PCR, the repertoire was profiled, and TCRdb retains in-frame clones only, with some absent. The table records about 120,000 clones, about 87% of them present only once. The source material was peripheral blood. The receptors shown here come from a woman aged 70-85 years with acute or convalescent COVID-19.

This chain connects TRBV7-9 to TRBJ2-7; TRBD2 matches at 9 bases. Losses at the gene ends were 8 bases for V and 2 bases for J; bases not matched to a gene: 22. Germline CDR1 SEHNR, CDR2 FQNEAQ (reference sequence). This CDR3 is built from 19 residues. As DNA, the CDR3 is TGTGCCAGCCAAATATATATATACCCGCGGAGCGGGGGGACCTACGAGCAGTACTTC. This gives the protein CASQIYIYPRSGGTYEQYF.

This rearrangement joins TRBV5-4 to TRBJ2-7; 7 nucleotides match TRBD1. Germline V lookup: CDR1 SGHNT, CDR2 YYREEE (reference sequence). Unmatched junction bases numbered 6, after V lost 4 bases and J lost 2 bases. The CDR3 totals 14 residues. CDR3: CASSPGQVPYEQYF. CDR3 DNA sequence: TGTGCCAGCAGCCCCGGACAGGTCCCCTACGAGCAGTACTTC.

The chain is built from TRBV7-9 and TRBJ2-1; TRBD2 is a possible D gene (5 bases). The V end lost 2 bases, the J end lost 5 bases, and 10 bases lay between the germline ends. Germline V CDR1 and CDR2: SEHNR, FQNEAQ (reference sequence). The CDR3 runs to 14 residues. DNA of the CDR3: TGTGCCAGCAGCTTACCCCTCGGGGACAATGAGCAGTTCTTC. Its protein product is CASSLPLGDNEQFF.

This clone was observed once. The gene calls are TRBV28 and TRBJ1-2; possible D gene TRBD1, 6 bases. Trimming took 4 bases from V and 4 from J, leaving 10 bases between them. This CDR3 contains 13 residues. Looked up from germline, CDR1 is MDHEN and CDR2 is SYDVKM. CDR3 coding DNA: TGTGCCAGCAGTTCAGGGGAGGGCTATGGCTACACCTTC. This codes for CASSSGEGYGYTF.

This chain connects TRBV30 to TRBJ2-3, with a possible D match to TRBD1 (5 bases). This CDR3 region has 15 residues. V gave up 0 bases and J gave up 2 bases, with 12 bases separating them. Germline values: CDR1 GTSNPN, CDR2 SVGIG (reference sequence). The CDR3 region is CAWSVVGRATDTQYF. CDR3 DNA: TGTGCCTGGAGTGTTGTTGGCAGGGCCACAGATACGCAGTATTTT.

The rearrangement uses TRBV11-2 and TRBJ1-1, with 9 bases matching TRBD1. CDR1 and CDR2 (germline): SGHAT, FQNNGV. The V gene end was trimmed by 6 bases and the J gene end by 1 base; junction bases not matched to a gene: 18. The CDR3 loop spans 19 amino acids. This CDR3 reads CASRKGTGFSVPANTEAFF. The CDR3 nucleotides are TGTGCCAGCAGGAAGGGGACAGGGTTTTCTGTCCCGGCGAACACTGAAGCTTTCTTT.

The chain has TRBV5-1 and TRBJ1-3, with a tentative D call TRBD1 (6 bases). Trimming cost V 5 bases and J 2 bases, with 14 bases left between them. CDR1 is SGHRS, CDR2 YFSETQ, per germline. The CDR3 is 15 residues long. This CDR3 reads CASRPAGGPGNTIYF. The CDR3 coding sequence is TGCGCCAGCAGACCGGCTGGGGGCCCTGGAAACACCATATATTTT.

J is TRBJ1-5 and V is TRBV11-2; TRBD1 might be the D (5 bases). With 5 bases removed from V and 6 bases from J, the gap between germline ends came to 17 bases. CDR1 SGHAT and CDR2 FQNNGV come from the germline V gene. The CDR3 extends over 15 amino acids. CDR3: CASSPGAGSLQPQHF. In DNA, the CDR3 is TGTGCCAGCAGCCCTGGGGCAGGGTCACTTCAGCCCCAGCATTTT.

V and J are TRBV30 and TRBJ1-1; 9 positions agree with TRBD1. With 5 bases clipped from V and 3 bases from J, the junction kept 1 base outside the gene matches. Per the germline V gene, CDR1 is GTSNPN and CDR2 is SVGIG (reference sequence). This CDR3 comprises 12 residues. The CDR3 is CAWGQGHTEAFF. The DNA of the CDR3 is TGTGCCTGGGGACAGGGGCACACTGAAGCTTTCTTT.

The rearrangement joins TRBV2 to TRBJ2-5; D uncertain. The CDR3 loop spans 13 amino acids. The ends were cut back, 2 bases at V and 4 bases at J, with 8 bases in the middle. Germline loops: CDR1 SNHLY, CDR2 FYNNEI. CDR3 protein: CASSESRRETQYF. As DNA, the CDR3 is TGTGCCAGCAGTGAATCGCGGAGAGAGACCCAGTACTTC.

The gene calls are TRBV28 and TRBJ1-5, with a possible D match to TRBD1 (6 bases). Germline CDR1 reads MDHEN; CDR2 reads SYDVKM. The CDR3 runs to 12 residues. The CDR3 region has the DNA TGTGGGGGGGGGCAGTTTGATCAGCCCCAGCATTTT. Its translation is CGGGQFDQPQHF.

In its sample, this clone was seen once. The chain couples TRBV30 to TRBJ1-2; D may be TRBD1 (5 bases). Germline loops: CDR1 GTSNPN, CDR2 SVGIG (reference sequence). The CDR3 consists of 11 residues. The ends were cut back, 2 bases at V and 4 bases at J, with 5 bases in the middle. The CDR3 region has the DNA TGTGCCTGGAGTAGGGGCTATGGCTACACCTTC. Its translation: CAWSRGYGYTF.

This chain uses TRBV11-1 with TRBJ2-1, with 7 bases that match TRBD1. The CDR3 spans 15 residues. Germline values: CDR1 SGHAT, CDR2 FQDESV (reference sequence). V trimming: 5 bases; J trimming: 0 bases; junction bases outside the gene matches: 4. Written as DNA, the CDR3 is TGTGCCAGCAGCAAGGACAGGAGCTCCTACAATGAGCAGTTCTTC. It is translated as CASSKDRSSYNEQFF.

The genes are TRBV24-1 and TRBJ2-3, with 9 positions matching TRBD2. CDR3 length equals 19 residues. Per germline, CDR1 KGHDR and CDR2 SFDVKD. The ends lost 5 bases at V and 4 bases at J; junction bases unmatched: 18. The CDR3 protein is CATSVPSGDPLGGADTQYF. The DNA of the CDR3 is TGTGCCACCAGTGTTCCTAGCGGGGACCCCCTAGGGGGGGCAGATACGCAGTATTTT.

The genes are TRBV5-1 and TRBJ1-5, with TRBD1 matching over 7 bases. The CDR3 length is 14 residues. Germline values: CDR1 SGHRS, CDR2 YFSETQ. J lost 7 bases, V lost 5 bases, and 9 bases had no gene match. The CDR3 loop is CASSPGQAEQPQHF. DNA of the CDR3: TGCGCCAGCAGTCCTGGACAGGCTGAACAGCCCCAGCATTTT. Full variable domain (outside the CDR3, taken from reference TRBV5-1 and TRBJ1-5): KAGVTQTPRYLIKTRGQQVTLSCSPISGHRSVSWYQQTPGQGLQFLFEYFSETQRNKGNFPGRFSGRQFSNSRSEMNVSTLELGDSALYLCASSPGQAEQPQHFGDGTRLSIL.

J is TRBJ2-2 and V is TRBV11-2, with D perhaps TRBD2 (6 bases). The CDR3 loop spans 17 amino acids. V lost 0 bases and J lost 3, with 14 bases in between. From germline, CDR1 is SGHAT and CDR2 FQNNGV. The CDR3 DNA follows: TGTGCCAGCAGCTTAGATTTGGCTAGCGCGGACACCGGGGAGCTGTTTTTT. Amino acid sequence: CASSLDLASADTGELFF.

At least ten counts were recorded for this clone. V gene TRBV28 combines with J gene TRBJ2-7, with TRBD1 matching 7 bases. The CDR3 has 13 amino acids. CDR1 MDHEN and CDR2 SYDVKM come from the germline V gene. Losses at the gene ends were 2 bases for V and 5 bases for J; bases not matched to a gene: 3. Written as DNA, the CDR3 is TGTGCCAGCAGTTTAGGGACAGTCCACGAGCAGTACTTC. Protein sequence: CASSLGTVHEQYF.

Only a few counts were recorded for this clone. V and J are TRBV12-2 and TRBJ2-2; no check of the table's D call, TRBD1, against the DNA was made. TRBV12-2 is reported as a pseudogene. The CDR3 loop spans 17 amino acids. DNA of the CDR3: TGTGCAAGTCGCTTAGACCGGGACAGGGGTAACACCGGGGAGCTGTTTTTT. Protein product: CASRLDRDRGNTGELFF.

V usage is TRBV6-5 and J usage is TRBJ1-2, with D maybe TRBD1 (6 bases). The CDR3 is 14 residues long. V lost 5 bases to trimming and J lost 4 bases, with 14 bases between them. The V gene's germline CDR1 is MNHEY and CDR2 SVGAGI. This CDR3 is CASSPRTASYGYTF. In nucleotides, the CDR3 is TGTGCCAGCAGTCCCCGGACAGCGAGCTATGGCTACACCTTC.

V usage is TRBV19 and J usage is TRBJ1-6; D is unclear. V was trimmed by 3 bases and J by 7 bases, leaving 10 bases between them. Germline V gene sequence: CDR1 LNHDA, CDR2 SQIVND (reference sequence). CDR3 length: 14 residues. In DNA, the CDR3 is TGTGCCAGTAGTATTAGAGGCCTCAATTCACCCCTCCACTTT. The encoded protein is CASSIRGLNSPLHF.

This clone was seen at least ten times. This rearrangement joins TRBV6-2 or TRBV6-3 to TRBJ2-3; 7 nucleotides align to TRBD2. The CDR3 contains 14 residues. The V gene end was trimmed by 4 bases and the J gene end by 4 bases; junction bases not matched to a gene: 5. The germline gives CDR1 MNHEY, CDR2 SVGEGT. The CDR3 here is CASSSGLEPDTQYF. The CDR3 DNA is TGTGCCAGCAGTTCAGGACTAGAACCAGATACGCAGTATTTT.

V gene TRBV5-1 combines with J gene TRBJ1-2, with 7 bases that match TRBD1. J gave up 6 bases and V 0 bases, and 5 bases lay outside the gene matches. Germline V gene sequence: CDR1 SGHRS, CDR2 YFSETQ. The CDR3 sequence is 14 residues long. The CDR3 nucleotides are TGCGCCAGCAGCTTGGCGGCTGGGACAGATGGCTACACCTTC. Translation gives CASSLAAGTDGYTF. The whole variable domain, filled in from reference TRBV5-1 and TRBJ1-2, reads KAGVTQTPRYLIKTRGQQVTLSCSPISGHRSVSWYQQTPGQGLQFLFEYFSETQRNKGNFPGRFSGRQFSNSRSEMNVSTLELGDSALYLCASSLAAGTDGYTFGSGTRLTVV.

The gene calls are TRBV10-3 and TRBJ2-4; 8 bases fit TRBD1. The CDR3 has 16 amino acids. V shed 8 bases and J 2 bases; nucleotides not matched to a gene: 11. The V gene's germline CDR1 is ENHRY and CDR2 SYGVKD. The CDR3 DNA sequence: TGTGCCATCTACACCCCCCGGGACAGGTCCAAAAACATTCAGTACTTC. Amino acid sequence: CAIYTPRDRSKNIQYF.

About this clone itself: Within the sample, other DNA sequences also encode this same CDR3. The chain is built from TRBV2 and TRBJ1-2; D unclear. Trimming cost V 3 bases and J 2 bases, with 7 bases left between them. CDR1 SNHLY and CDR2 FYNNEI come from the germline V gene. The CDR3 extends over 13 amino acids. The CDR3 reads CASSETDNYGYTF. CDR3 coding DNA: TGTGCCAGCAGTGAGACTGACAACTATGGCTACACCTTC. Variable domain in full (rest from reference TRBV2 and TRBJ1-2): EPEVTQTPSHQVTQMGQEVILRCVPISNHLYFYWYRQILGQKVEFLVSFYNNEISEKSEIFDDQFSVERPDGSNFTLKIRSTKLEDSAMYFCASSETDNYGYTFGSGTRLTVV.

The chain combines TRBV6-6 with TRBJ2-7; the match to TRBD1 covers 7 bases. Germline trimming cut 5 bases from V and 3 bases from J; bases unmatched to any gene: 7. Per germline, CDR1 MNHNY and CDR2 SVGAGI (reference sequence). The CDR3 is made up of 14 amino acids. The CDR3 DNA sequence: TGTGCCAGCAGTCGCCGGGACAGAAGCTACGAGCAGTACTTC. This codes for CASSRRDRSYEQYF.

Written as DNA, the CDR3 is TGTGCCACCGGCTATGAAAAACTGTTTTTT. This sequence encodes CATGYEKLFF. J is TRBJ1-4 and V is TRBV15; D unresolved. Germline V gene sequence: CDR1 LNHNV, CDR2 YYDKDF (reference sequence). The CDR3 has 10 residues. V lost 8 bases, J lost 6 bases, and 4 bases lay in between.

V gene TRBV12-5 combines with J gene TRBJ2-1; D is unclear. V gave up 4 bases and J gave up 5 bases, with 9 bases separating them. Germline lookup yields CDR1 LGHNT and CDR2 FRNRAP. The CDR3 runs 13 residues. CDR3 in amino acids: CASGSRGNNEQFF. As DNA, the CDR3 is TGTGCTAGTGGTTCGAGAGGAAACAATGAGCAGTTCTTC. The variable domain in full, completed from reference TRBV12-5 and TRBJ2-1, reads DARVTQTPRHKVTEMGQEVTMRCQPILGHNTVFWYRQTMMQGLELLAYFRNRAPLDDSGMPKDRFSAEMPDATLATLKIQPSEPRDSAVYFCASGSRGNNEQFFGPGTRLTVL.

This chain connects TRBV29-1 to TRBJ1-1; 8 bases agree with TRBD1. V shed 8 bases and J 2 bases; nucleotides not matched to a gene: 4. Germline V gives CDR1 SQVTM, CDR2 ANQGSEA. The CDR3 contains 12 residues. The CDR3 bases are TGCAGCTCCGGACAGGGTAACACTGAAGCTTTCTTT. This gives the protein CSSGQGNTEAFF.

The rearrangement uses TRBV5-4 and TRBJ2-1; 8 nucleotides line up with TRBD1. The J segment lost 4 bases and the V segment lost 0 bases, leaving 9 bases of the junction unmatched. The CDR3 has 17 residues. Germline V gives CDR1 SGHNT, CDR2 YYREEE (reference sequence). CDR3 loop: CASSLGFQGQDYNEQFF. CDR3 in DNA: TGTGCCAGCAGCTTGGGCTTCCAGGGACAGGATTACAATGAGCAGTTCTTC.

The V gene is TRBV11-1, the J gene TRBJ2-7; 8 bases agree with TRBD1. V trimming: 2 bases; J trimming: 3 bases; junction bases outside the gene matches: 3. The germline V gene encodes CDR1 SGHAT and CDR2 FQDESV (reference sequence). The length of the CDR3 is 14 residues. CDR3 in amino acids: CASSLTGGNYEQYF. CDR3 bases: TGTGCCAGCAGCTTAACAGGGGGAAACTACGAGCAGTACTTC.

The V gene is TRBV12-3 or TRBV12-4, the J gene TRBJ1-2, with D possibly matching TRBD1 (6 bases). This CDR3 is built from 11 residues. V was shortened by 5 bases and J by 5 bases, with 6 bases between the two germline ends. In DNA, the CDR3 is TGTGCCAGCAGTCAGGGGTATGGCTACACCTTC. This sequence encodes CASSQGYGYTF.